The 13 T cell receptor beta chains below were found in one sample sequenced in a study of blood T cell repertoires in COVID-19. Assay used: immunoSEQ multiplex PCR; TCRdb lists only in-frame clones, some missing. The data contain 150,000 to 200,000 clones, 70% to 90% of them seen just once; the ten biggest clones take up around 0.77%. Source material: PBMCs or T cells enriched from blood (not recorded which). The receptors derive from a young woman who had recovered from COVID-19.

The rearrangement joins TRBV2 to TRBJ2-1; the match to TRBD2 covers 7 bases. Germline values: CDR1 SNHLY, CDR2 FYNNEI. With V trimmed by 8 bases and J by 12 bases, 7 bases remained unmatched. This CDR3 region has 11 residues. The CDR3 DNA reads TGTGCCAGCGAGGACGGCGGGAGGCAGTTCTTC. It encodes CASEDGGRQFF.

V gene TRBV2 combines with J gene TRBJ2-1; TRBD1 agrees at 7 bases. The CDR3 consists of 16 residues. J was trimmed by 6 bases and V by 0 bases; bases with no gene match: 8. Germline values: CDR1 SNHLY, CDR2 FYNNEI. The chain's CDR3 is CASSEAHGQVTNEQFF. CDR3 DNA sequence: TGTGCCAGCAGTGAAGCGCACGGACAGGTCACCAATGAGCAGTTCTTC.

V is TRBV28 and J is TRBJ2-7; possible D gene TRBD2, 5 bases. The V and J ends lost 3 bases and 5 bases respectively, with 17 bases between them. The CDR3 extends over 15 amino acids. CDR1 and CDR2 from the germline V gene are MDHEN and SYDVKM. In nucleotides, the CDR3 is TGTGCCAGCAGTTTGGCTCTAGTAGCCGGGGACGAGCAGTACTTC. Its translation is CASSLALVAGDEQYF.

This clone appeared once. The CDR3, as DNA: TGTGCCAGCAGGGCCGGGATCTCCTACAATGAGCAGTTCTTC. Translation gives CASRAGISYNEQFF. V is TRBV2 and J is TRBJ2-1; D is possibly TRBD2 (5 bases). This CDR3 contains 14 residues. Trimming left V 6 bases short and J 0 bases short, with 9 bases between. Germline assignment: CDR1 SNHLY and CDR2 FYNNEI.

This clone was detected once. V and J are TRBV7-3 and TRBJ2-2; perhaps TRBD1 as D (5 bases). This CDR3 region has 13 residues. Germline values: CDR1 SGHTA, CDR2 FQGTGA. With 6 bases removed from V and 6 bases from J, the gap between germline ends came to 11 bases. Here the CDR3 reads CASRFQGSGELFF. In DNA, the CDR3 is TGTGCCAGCAGGTTCCAGGGTTCCGGGGAGCTGTTTTTT.

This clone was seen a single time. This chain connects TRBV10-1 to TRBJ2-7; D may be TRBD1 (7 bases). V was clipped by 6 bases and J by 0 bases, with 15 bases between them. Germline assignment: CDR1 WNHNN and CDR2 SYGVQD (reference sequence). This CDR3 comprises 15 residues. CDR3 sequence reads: CASRKEGAFSYEQYF. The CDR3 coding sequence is TGCGCCAGCAGGAAGGAGGGGGCCTTCTCCTACGAGCAGTACTTC.

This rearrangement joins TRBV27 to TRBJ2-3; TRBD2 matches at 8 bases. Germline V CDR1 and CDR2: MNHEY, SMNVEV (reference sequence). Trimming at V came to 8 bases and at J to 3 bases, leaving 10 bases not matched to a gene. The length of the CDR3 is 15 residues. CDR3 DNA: TGTGCCAGCGGGCTAGCGGGTGCGCAGACAGATACGCAGTATTTT. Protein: CASGLAGAQTDTQYF.

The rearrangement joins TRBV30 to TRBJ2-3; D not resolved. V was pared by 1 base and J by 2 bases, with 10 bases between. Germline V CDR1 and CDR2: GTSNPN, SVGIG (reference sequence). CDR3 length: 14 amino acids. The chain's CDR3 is CAWSGLVATDTQYF. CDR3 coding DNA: TGTGCCTGGAGTGGCTTAGTCGCCACAGATACGCAGTATTTT.

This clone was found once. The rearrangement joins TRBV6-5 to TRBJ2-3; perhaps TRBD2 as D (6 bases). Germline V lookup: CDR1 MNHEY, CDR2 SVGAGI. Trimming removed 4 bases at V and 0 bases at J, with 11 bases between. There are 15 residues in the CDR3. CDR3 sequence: CASSLWGESTDTQYF. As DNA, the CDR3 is TGTGCCAGCAGTTTGTGGGGGGAGAGCACAGATACGCAGTATTTT.

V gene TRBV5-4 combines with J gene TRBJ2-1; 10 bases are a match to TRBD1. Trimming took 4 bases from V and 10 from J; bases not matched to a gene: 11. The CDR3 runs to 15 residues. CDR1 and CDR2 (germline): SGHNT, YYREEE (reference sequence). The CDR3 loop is CASSGTGAPREEQFF. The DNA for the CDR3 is TGTGCCAGCAGCGGGACAGGGGCCCCCCGGGAGGAGCAGTTCTTC.

This chain's CDR3 is CASSGRRGPSERGYTF. The CDR3 bases are TGTGCCAGCAGCGGCCGGAGAGGGCCCTCCGAGAGGGGCTACACCTTC. This chain uses TRBV9 with TRBJ1-2; D not certain. CDR1 is SGDLS, CDR2 YYNGEE, per germline. V shed 3 bases and J shed 8 bases, with 23 bases lying between them. The CDR3 has 16 amino acids.

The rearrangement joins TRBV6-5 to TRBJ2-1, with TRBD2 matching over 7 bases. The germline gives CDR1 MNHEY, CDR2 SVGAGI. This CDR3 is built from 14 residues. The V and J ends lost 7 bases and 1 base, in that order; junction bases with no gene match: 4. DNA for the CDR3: TGTGCCAGCATTGCCGGGAGGTCCTACAATGAGCAGTTCTTC. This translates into CASIAGRSYNEQFF.

CDR3 sequence reads: CASSYSGFGQPYGYTF. CDR3 in DNA: TGTGCCAGCAGTTACTCTGGTTTCGGACAGCCCTATGGCTACACCTTC. The genes are TRBV6-5 and TRBJ1-2; D possibly corresponds to TRBD1 (6 bases). Germline loops: CDR1 MNHEY, CDR2 SVGAGI. CDR3 length equals 16 residues. Trimming stripped 0 bases from V and 4 bases from J, with 15 bases between.